This T cell receptor (beta chain) is drawn from a study of T cells in Graves' hyperthyroidism and ophthalmopathy (dated by TCRdb to the late 2010s). For context, the study as a whole: Peripheral blood samples were taken at the time of initial diagnosis, prior to any treatment. TCR V-J signatures able to tell the groups apart were searched for in a discovery cohort of 90 to 100 patients, of whom roughly 42 had Graves' ophthalmopathy and roughly 58 had stable Graves' hyperthyroidism. Whether ophthalmopathy could be predicted prospectively was tested in an independent validation cohort made up of about 20 hyperthyroidism patients plus 17 patients who later progressed to ophthalmopathy. The 80 to 100 discovery patients were randomly divided into training and test sets at a 7:3 ratio. In addition, the study compared T-cell repertoires in thyroid tissue and in blood from over 5 Graves' hyperthyroidism patients. Once sampling was done, hyperthyroidism patients were given methimazole at a starting dose of 30 mg daily, whereas ophthalmopathy patients were given high-dose intravenous methylprednisolone. TCR Vbeta CDR3 sequencing of 130 to 150 peripheral blood samples (around 45 ophthalmopathy, about 75 hyperthyroidism and about 17 progressor patients) is reported in the paper.

A patient counted as having stable Graves' hyperthyroidism if no progression to ophthalmopathy occurred over 18 months of follow-up. Hyperthyroidism patients were aged 18 to 65 years and newly diagnosed, with disease duration of less than 2 months. Patients with uncontrolled infections, other autoimmune diseases, pregnancy or lactation were excluded. Diagnoses relied on clinical symptoms, serum thyroxine and TRAb, thyroid ultrasound and orbital computed tomography. PBMCs were isolated from more than 9 ml of fresh peripheral blood by Ficoll-Paque density gradient centrifugation. Trizol reagent was used to extract total RNA, and RNA quality was then checked on an Agilent 2100 Bioanalyzer. CDR1 and CDR2 were assigned from the germline V gene as SGHDT and YYEEEE. The germline ends are 10 bases apart after V is trimmed by 5 bases and J by 5 bases. The CDR3 starts with the cysteine, ends with the phenylalanine, and has 13 residues. Only the CDR3 DNA is retained, 39 bases long and in frame from the first base.

TCR beta CDR3 regions were amplified from RNA transcripts. For the first round of RT-PCR on the TCR CDR3, the HTBI primer set was used together with the Qiagen OneStep RT-PCR kit. A second multiplex PCR round built the libraries, followed by size selection and purification. Paired-end sequencing of the libraries was performed with 100 bp reads on an Illumina HiSeq2000. In the paper's pipeline: SOAPnuke was used to process the raw data, removing reads that contained adapters or uncalled bases, had a mean Phred below 15, or lacked an exact match to the constant primer or identifier. High-quality paired reads were merged with COPE v1.2.5, and unique nucleotide sequences were defined as clonotypes. MiTCR v1.1 was used to align clonotypes to the IMGT TRBV, TRBD and TRBJ reference segments. Analysis was restricted to V-J combinations with a frequency above 0.0001, which covered about 99% of repertoires. A TCS score was defined as the ratio of F50 (clonal expansion) to E x V (chaos), with BLOSUM62-based TCRdist applied between CDR3 peptides within each V-J. Welch's t-statistics and random forest reduced 514 V-J features to 13, which were used in a naive Bayes classifier (R e1071). TCRdb trimmed the raw reads at Q25, called clones with MiXCR and kept productive beta chains. Rows matching on CDR3 protein sequence are summarized as one entry with the most common DNA and genes. The V and J calls reflect TCRdb's pipeline rather than the authors' work. In all, the sample holds approximately 700,000 distinct CDR3 sequences, and around 15% of those were seen once. Clones ranked in the top ten supply approximately 8.4% of the sample.

About this clonotype itself: Its antigen is unknown. Base qualities are not provided; no much larger clone lies one nucleotide away.

General conclusions and limits of the study: No statistical method was used to fix the sample size in advance, and group allocation was not hidden from the investigators. Blood samples also contained most of the expanded thyroid clonotypes (frequency above 0.001), which suggests that blood repertoires may reflect thyroid immune responses. A model built on a 13 V-J signature distinguished ophthalmopathy from stable hyperthyroidism, reaching roughly 88% sensitivity and 81.08% specificity in cross-validation and 80%/75% in testing. In validation, the model predicted progression to ophthalmopathy a median of roughly 6.5 months before onset, with 70% to 71% sensitivity and 72.22% specificity.

The source is a man between 18 and 29 years old with Graves' hyperthyroidism. Here the chain combines TRBV5-6 and TRBJ2-2, and the D gene may be TRBD1, 5 bases matching. Sequencing was carried out using blood. CDR3 protein: CASRRTTTGELFF. The base sequence is TGTGCCAGCAGGCGGACAACGACCGGGGAGCTGTTTTTT.